A single sample gave rise to the 10 T cell receptor beta chains below, sequenced in a study of T-cell memory formation after mild COVID-19. MiXCR, applied by TCRdb to the 5' RACE reads, yields one record per CDR3 protein. Among about 180,000 distinct CDR3 sequences listed, roughly 18% were seen once. The sequencing sample was made of PBMCs or a T cell subset sorted from them (not recorded which). Receptors originate from a man aged 18-30 years who had mild COVID-19 (a few samples of this study predate the infection). Cell type and time point are not known.

This chain connects TRBV6-2 or TRBV6-3 to TRBJ1-1; unclear D gene. The CDR3 is 15 residues long. V was pared by 0 bases and J by 1 base, with 9 bases between. From germline, CDR1 is MNHEY and CDR2 SVGEGT. The CDR3 coding sequence is TGTGCCAGCAGTTACTCGACTTATAGGAACACTGAAGCTTTCTTT. Translation: CASSYSTYRNTEAFF.

This clonotype occurred a few times. The CDR3: CASSTEGGSGANVLTF. The DNA of the CDR3 is TGCGCCAGCAGCACAGAAGGGGGTTCAGGGGCCAACGTCCTGACTTTC. V usage is TRBV5-1 and J usage is TRBJ2-6, with D perhaps matching TRBD1 (6 bases). Trimming removed 4 bases at V and 4 bases at J, with 15 bases between. This CDR3 contains 16 residues. CDR1 and CDR2 from the germline V gene are SGHRS and YFSETQ.

This CDR3 is CSASGGDSAKNIQYF. The CDR3 region has the DNA TGCAGTGCTTCGGGGGGGGATTCAGCCAAAAACATTCAGTACTTC. The chain combines TRBV20-1 with TRBJ2-4, with 8 bases matching TRBD2. From germline, CDR1 is DFQATT and CDR2 SNEGSKA (reference sequence). Trimming took 5 bases from V and 0 from J; bases not matched to a gene: 6. The CDR3 contains 15 residues.

The DNA for the CDR3 is TGTGCCAGCTCACTACTAGCGGGGGGGCCCTTCGAGCAGTACTTC. The encoded protein is CASSLLAGGPFEQYF. This chain joins TRBV18 and TRBJ2-7; TRBD2 matches at 13 bases. V trimming: 4 bases; J trimming: 6 bases; junction bases outside the gene matches: 6. Germline CDR1 is KGHSH and CDR2 is LQKENI. CDR3 length equals 15 residues.

The chain has TRBV11-2 and TRBJ2-4; D may be TRBD1 (6 bases). The V gene's germline CDR1 is SGHAT and CDR2 FQNNGV. V was cut by 4 bases and J by 8 bases, with 15 bases left in between. The CDR3 sequence is 14 residues long. DNA of the CDR3: TGTGCCAGCAGCTCACCGCAGGGGTTGTACATTCAGTACTTC. Amino acids: CASSSPQGLYIQYF.

V usage is TRBV7-2 and J usage is TRBJ1-5; 10 bases fit TRBD1. The CDR3 is 16 amino acids. The germline V gene encodes CDR1 SGHTA and CDR2 FQGNSA. After removal of 3 bases from V and 7 bases from J, the junction contained 9 bases not matched to a gene. CDR3 DNA sequence: TGTGCCAGCAGCTTTGGGGACAGGGGAGCAAAACAGCCCCAGCATTTT. Translating gives CASSFGDRGAKQPQHF.

The chain carries TRBV20-1 and TRBJ1-5; TRBD1 aligns across 9 bases. The trim removed 5 bases at V and 1 base at J, leaving 6 bases unmatched. From germline, CDR1 is DFQATT and CDR2 SNEGSKA (reference sequence). The CDR3 covers 15 residues. The CDR3: CSAGQGSRSNQPQHF. The DNA for the CDR3 is TGCAGTGCTGGACAGGGGAGTCGCAGCAATCAGCCCCAGCATTTT.

V gene TRBV6-5 combines with J gene TRBJ2-2, with TRBD2 matching over 11 bases. Looked up from germline, CDR1 is MNHEY and CDR2 is SVGAGI. J was trimmed by 7 bases and V by 1 base; bases with no gene match: 2. The length of the CDR3 is 15 residues. The CDR3 protein is CASSYLAGGLGELFF. Here the CDR3 DNA reads TGTGCCAGCAGTTACTTAGCGGGGGGGCTCGGGGAGCTGTTTTTT.

This clonotype has just one count. DNA for the CDR3: TGTGCCAGCTCACCAATTCGCGGGGGGACCACAGATACGCAGTATTTT. It is translated as CASSPIRGGTTDTQYF. The genes are TRBV18 and TRBJ2-3; 8 bases are a match to TRBD2. There are 16 residues in the CDR3. Germline-derived CDR1 and CDR2 are KGHSH and LQKENI. With 2 bases clipped from V and 2 bases from J, the junction kept 6 bases outside the gene matches.

The rearrangement joins TRBV20-1 to TRBJ2-3; D might be TRBD2 (6 bases). CDR3 size: 16 residues. Germline lookup yields CDR1 DFQATT and CDR2 SNEGSKA (reference sequence). V was pared by 0 bases and J by 5 bases, with 18 bases between. The CDR3, as DNA: TGCAGTGCTAGAGATTCTTCAGGGAGGCGATTAGATACGCAGTATTTT. It codes for CSARDSSGRRLDTQYF.